The T cell receptor (beta chain) under discussion was sequenced for a study of cytomegalovirus exposure and HLA in healthy donors listed by TCRdb under 2017. Study-wide context: An earlier analysis of more than 550 of the donors reported 276 Gb of sequence data and some 110 million unique TCR beta sequences obtained from about 200 million T cells. High-throughput TCR immunosequencing, statistical association of individual TCRs with disease status, and machine learning were combined to predict cytomegalovirus infection status. A later genetic analysis used genome-wide SNP genotypes for about three fifths of the 666 donors, treating that subset as a discovery cohort. Four or five DR-DQ haplotypes were handled as single units for association and clustering because linkage in the cohort was strong. Donor age, sex, ethnicity and CMV serostatus were compiled together with the repertoire data. Among around 400 genotyped donors of the cohort, an average of approximately 220,000 unique TCR beta nucleotide sequences was sequenced per donor, of which 15% to 20% were non-productive. All discovery cohort repertoires had been generated using a single sequencing platform. To decide whether each TCR beta V gene segment behaved as functional or pseudogenic, an earlier analysis of some 600 of the donors relied on high-throughput TCR beta sequencing. The study profiled the T cell repertoires of hundreds of subjects by immunosequencing and related them to cytomegalovirus serostatus. Besides the first cohort of 550 to 750 subjects, a separate validation cohort made up of roughly 120 different subjects was used. HLA typing included class I and class II loci at four-digit resolution. Roughly 300 gigabases of sequencing data and tens of millions of unique TCR sequences were included in an early release covering roughly 700 HLA-typed donors. Rather than drawing on any new phenotypic data, the later analysis identified candidate immune exposures from TCR beta sequences and the way those sequences occurred across donors. The genetic ancestry cluster associated with self-reported Caucasian donors included 81% of the 300 to 450 genotyped donors. Typing coverage varied by locus: about 629-630 donors for A, B, C, DRB1 and DQB1; more than 500 for DQA1; approximately 570 for DPA1; some 470 for DPB1. The aim of the study was to test whether cataloging public T cell receptors could identify signatures of past pathogen exposure. To study patterns of TCR occurrence, a later analysis re-analyzed previously published TCR beta repertoires from around 700 donors and added high-resolution HLA genotyping. Study-wide findings and limitations: The study gave a list of 150 to 200 TCR beta chains associated with cytomegalovirus. Several of the top co-occurrence clusters appeared to be linked to parvovirus B19, influenza, CMV and Epstein-Barr virus, according to a later analysis. Specific HLA alleles were associated with 15,000 to 20,000 TCR beta sequences at a false discovery rate of 0.05 in a later analysis. V-gene and J-gene trimming of TCR beta chains was associated with a missense DCLRE1C variant in a later genetic analysis, and the association was replicated in an independent cohort. Because counts were too low, more than 15 rarely observed V segments, including chromosome 9 orphons, were left out of the earlier analysis of some 600 of the donors. Strong co-occurrence of HLA alleles, especially DR and DQ, made assigning TCR associations to individual alleles difficult. Sequencing depth was assumed to be roughly uniform across donors in the presence/absence analyses, though that assumption may not hold. In an earlier analysis of more than 450 of the donors, most TCR beta V segments were observed in productive rearrangements about 87% or about 30% of the time, broadly matching IMGT annotations. Some IMGT-functional V segments, including TRBV6-2 and TRBV6-3, could not be distinguished by the 87-base-pair reads and were therefore excluded. A few of the identified cytomegalovirus-associated TCR beta chains were confirmed in vitro to be specific for cytomegalovirus antigens. Linkage disequilibrium might explain the correlated functional status among segregating V segments, but an unknown experimental factor could not be ruled out. In a later analysis, the rate of TCR association differed among HLA loci, with DRB1 alleles having the most associated TCRs and HLA-C alleles having the fewest. The sequencing pipeline was judged likely to have produced a cluster of highly shared sequence variants as a technical artifact. In a later analysis, HLA-associated TCR beta chains were found to be more clonally expanded and to have lower generation probabilities than equally common non-associated chains. The classifier was reported to diagnose cytomegalovirus status with high specificity and sensitivity in both the original cohort and the validation cohort. Compared with the roughly 700-donor mean, donors in an Asian-associated ancestry cluster had fewer N-insertions in productive TCRs, according to a later genetic analysis. Most TCR sequences were observed very rarely across donors, whereas some public TCRs were present in many individuals. Most CMV-associated TCR beta chains appeared to be HLA-restricted in a later analysis, and the HLA associations seemed to be driven largely by CMV exposure. CMV serostatus was the only immune exposure information available for the cohort. The cohort was sequenced for TCR beta chains only, and without alpha or paired-chain data the features that could be detected were limited. It was suggested by the authors that the approach could potentially be generalized to other disease states and immunological phenotypes. A further reported finding was that TCR beta sequences accurately predicted the HLA-A and HLA-B alleles for most subjects in the first cohort. HLA typing was unavailable for some donors at each locus, so association tests used only the typed subset.

The library was obtained by the immunoSEQ multiplex PCR assay. A mixture of 60 forward primers for TCR Vbeta segments and 13 reverse primers for TCR Jbeta segments was used in the multiplex PCR. Amplification of the CDR3 region of rearranged TCR beta genes was performed with a multiplex PCR assay on genomic DNA. The amplified TCR beta libraries were sequenced on the Illumina HiSeq System as 87-base-pair reads. On the study's bioinformatics: A later analysis tallied tens of millions of unique TCR beta chains across the 666 repertoires, and some 12 million of those chains were shared by two or more donors. To remove PCR and sequencing errors, raw reads were error-corrected and collapsed into unique sequences using a nearest-neighbor algorithm that merged closely related sequences. To assign V, D and J gene segments, CDR3 sequences were aligned to IMGT reference sequences. For a sequence to be retained, at least a six-nucleotide match to both a V gene segment and a J gene segment was required. Rearrangements were classified as productive when the CDR3 lacked stop codons and remained in frame with V and J, and all other rearrangements were classified as non-productive. CDR3 was defined according to IMGT convention as the region running from the second conserved V-encoded cysteine to the conserved J-encoded phenylalanine. In an earlier analysis of roughly 580 of the donors, sequences lacking an unambiguous match to a single V gene segment were excluded. In an earlier analysis of several hundred of the donors, V segments were called functional above 56.7% productive rearrangements and were called segregating when the between-donor standard deviation exceeded 5%. To diagnose cytomegalovirus status from the catalog of TCR beta chain sequences, a statistical classification framework was built. In a later analysis, TCR nucleotide sequences were compared against IMGT/GENE-DB human TR gene sequences so that V and J genes could be assigned. The TCRdist pipeline was used in a later analysis to assign CDR3 sequences and most-parsimonious VDJ recombination scenarios. In a later analysis, each TCR beta chain was defined by its CDR3 amino acid sequence together with its V-gene family, and reads without a unique V-gene family were excluded. As a way to deal with suspected cross-contamination and a sequencing artifact, a later analysis dropped 500 to 700 nucleotide sequences that were highly shared and had low generation probability. In a later analysis, a clonal expansion index for each public chain was calculated from normalized within-repertoire ranks of inferred template counts. A later analysis computed generation probabilities with a VDJ recombination model fitted to out-of-frame rearrangements, and checked the results against IGoR. In a later analysis, hypergeometric tests were used to score TCR-TCR, TCR-HLA and TCR-CMV co-occurrence, with a repertoire-size bias correction applied to TCR pairs. A later analysis estimated false discovery rates by permuting HLA or CMV assignments 20 times. In a later analysis, co-occurring TCRs were grouped using DBSCAN, with TCRdist sequence similarity added in when clustering inside HLA-allele-positive subsets. For co-occurrence clustering, repertoires with fewer than 30,000 or more than 120,000 public chains were excluded, along with five repertoires with anomalous nucleotide sharing. This immuneACCESS table, as held by TCRdb, lists in-frame sequences with V and J called but not all clones. Of the missing ones, under half trace to an unresolved V gene in checked studies; the others have no known cause. That table supplies the V and J calls and clone size; D and trimming were determined from the DNA. Here the sample has around 150,000 clones; more than 70% occur a single time. Jointly, the top ten make up more than 3% of the sample.

About this clone itself: Its recognized antigen is unknown. The record has no base qualities; no much larger clone is one base away.

The cohort consisted of approximately 670 healthy bone marrow donors. At the time of sampling, every cohort member was nominally healthy, though immune exposures that went unrecorded were likely present. The donor was CMV seronegative and was included in the group of a few hundred seronegative cohort members. A peripheral blood sample was provided by each donor, and peripheral blood mononuclear cells were used for TCR beta sequencing. Genomic DNA was extracted from the blood cell samples with the Qiagen DNeasy Blood Extraction Kit. The germline V gene (reference sequence) yields SEHNR for CDR1 and FQNEAQ for CDR2. Relative to germline, V is 4 bases shorter and J is 6 bases shorter, with 12 bases between their ends. The CDR3 numbers 13 residues from cysteine through phenylalanine. The only DNA kept is the CDR3, 39 bases in frame from the first base.

Input material: PBMCs. This TCR came from a male donor in good health and CMV-seronegative. The V and J segments used are TRBV7-9 and TRBJ1-1; the D segment could be TRBD1, given 6 matching bases. The DNA sequence is as follows: TGTGCCAGCAGCTCGAAGCAGGGGTCTGAAGCTTTCTTT. Translated, it reads CASSSKQGSEAFF.